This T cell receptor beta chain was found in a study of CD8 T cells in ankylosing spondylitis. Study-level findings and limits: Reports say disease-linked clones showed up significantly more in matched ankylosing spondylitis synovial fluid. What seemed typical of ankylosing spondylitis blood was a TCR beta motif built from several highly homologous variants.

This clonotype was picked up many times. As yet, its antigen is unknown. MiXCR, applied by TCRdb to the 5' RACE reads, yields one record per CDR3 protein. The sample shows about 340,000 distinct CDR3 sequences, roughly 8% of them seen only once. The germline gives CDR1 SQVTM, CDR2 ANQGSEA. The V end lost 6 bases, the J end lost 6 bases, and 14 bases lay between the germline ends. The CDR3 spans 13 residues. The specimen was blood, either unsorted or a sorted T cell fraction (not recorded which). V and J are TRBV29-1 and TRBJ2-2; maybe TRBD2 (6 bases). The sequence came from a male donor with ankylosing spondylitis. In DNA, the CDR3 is TGCAGCGTAAAAACCGGGGGTCCCGGGGAGCTGTTTTTT. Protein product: CSVKTGGPGELFF.